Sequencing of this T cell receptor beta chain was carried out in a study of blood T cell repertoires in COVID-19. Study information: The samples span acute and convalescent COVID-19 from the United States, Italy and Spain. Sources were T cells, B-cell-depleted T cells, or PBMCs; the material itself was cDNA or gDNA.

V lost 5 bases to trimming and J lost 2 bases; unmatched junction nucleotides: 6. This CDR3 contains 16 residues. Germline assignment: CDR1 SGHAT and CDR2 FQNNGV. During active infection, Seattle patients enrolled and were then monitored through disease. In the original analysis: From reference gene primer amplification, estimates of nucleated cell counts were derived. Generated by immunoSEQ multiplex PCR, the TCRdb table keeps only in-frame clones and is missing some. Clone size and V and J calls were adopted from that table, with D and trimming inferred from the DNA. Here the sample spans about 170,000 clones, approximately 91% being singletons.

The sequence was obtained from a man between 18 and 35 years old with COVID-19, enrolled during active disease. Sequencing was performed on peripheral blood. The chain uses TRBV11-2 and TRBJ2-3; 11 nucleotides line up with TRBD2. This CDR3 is CASSNIAGGATDTQYF. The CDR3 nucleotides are TGTGCCAGCAGCAACATAGCGGGAGGGGCCACAGATACGCAGTATTTT.